This TCR beta chain was found in a study of shared clonotypes between healthy human individuals. Some clones are missing from TCRdb's copy, which holds only in-frame ones; the method was immunoSEQ multiplex PCR. The table records more than 2,000,000 clones, roughly 92% of them present only once. This CDR3 spans 14 amino acids. Per the germline V gene, CDR1 is KGHSH and CDR2 is LQKENI. V was pared by 4 bases and J by 7 bases, with 4 bases of the junction left unmatched. The study separated CD4+ cells into CD45RA+ naive and CD45RA-negative memory subsets. The sequenced sample consisted of naive CD4+ T cells sorted from blood. The sample's subset: CD45RA+ positively selected. The origin of this receptor is a man in his late teens or twenties in good health. The chain links TRBV18 to TRBJ1-4; 9 bases match TRBD1. CDR3 coding DNA: TGTGCCAGCTCACTACAGGGGGCGGTTGAAAAACTGTTTTTT. Its translation is CASSLQGAVEKLFF.